The present TCR beta chain was sequenced within a study of blood T cell repertoires in COVID-19. Turning to the study itself: COVID-19 samples collected from the United States, Italy and Spain covered acute and convalescent phases.

As originally analysed: Amplification with reference gene primers provided the estimates of nucleated cell counts. TCRdb's copy holds only in-frame clones and misses some; the assay was immunoSEQ multiplex PCR. That table gives V, J and clone size, and the DNA gave D and trimming. This table has around 69,000 clones, 89% appearing once. CDR1 SEHNR and CDR2 FQNEAQ come from the germline V gene (reference sequence). With 5 bases removed from V and 4 bases from J, the gap between germline ends came to 11 bases. CDR3 size: 13 residues. Sequencing was carried out using peripheral blood. The V call is TRBV7-9, the J call TRBJ1-1; a weak D match, TRBD1 (5 bases). This clonotype was sampled from a woman aged 45 to 65 with active COVID-19. The chain's CDR3 is CASSREGPTEAFF. The CDR3 DNA is TGTGCCAGCAGCCGGGAGGGACCCACTGAAGCTTTCTTT.